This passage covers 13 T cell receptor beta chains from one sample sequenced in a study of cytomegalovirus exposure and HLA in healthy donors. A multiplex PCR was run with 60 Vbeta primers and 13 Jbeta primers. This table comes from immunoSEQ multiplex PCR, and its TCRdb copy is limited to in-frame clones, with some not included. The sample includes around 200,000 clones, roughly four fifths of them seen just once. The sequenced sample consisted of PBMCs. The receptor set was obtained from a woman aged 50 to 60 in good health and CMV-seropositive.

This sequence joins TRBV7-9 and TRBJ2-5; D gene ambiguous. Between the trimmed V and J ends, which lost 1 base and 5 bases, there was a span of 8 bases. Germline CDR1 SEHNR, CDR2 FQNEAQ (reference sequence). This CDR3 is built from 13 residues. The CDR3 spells CASSLVSQETQYF. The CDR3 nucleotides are TGTGCCAGCAGCTTAGTGTCACAGGAGACCCAGTACTTC.

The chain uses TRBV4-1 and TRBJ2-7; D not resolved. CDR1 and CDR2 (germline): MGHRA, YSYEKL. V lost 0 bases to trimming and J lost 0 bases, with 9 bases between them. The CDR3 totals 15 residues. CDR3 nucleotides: TGCGCCAGCAGCCAAGATAGATCTAGCTCCTACGAGCAGTACTTC. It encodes CASSQDRSSSYEQYF.

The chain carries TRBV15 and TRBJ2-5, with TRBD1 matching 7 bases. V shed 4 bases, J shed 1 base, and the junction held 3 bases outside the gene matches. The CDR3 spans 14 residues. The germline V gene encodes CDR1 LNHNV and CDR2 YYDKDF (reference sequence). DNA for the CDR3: TGTGCCACCAGCATCCGGGACAGCCAAGAGACCCAGTACTTC. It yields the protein CATSIRDSQETQYF.

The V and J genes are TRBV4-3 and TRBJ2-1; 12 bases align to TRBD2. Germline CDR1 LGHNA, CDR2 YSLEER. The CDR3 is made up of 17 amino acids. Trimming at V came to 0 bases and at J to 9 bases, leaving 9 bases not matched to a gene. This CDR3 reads CASSQESASGGAGEQFF. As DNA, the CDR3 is TGCGCCAGCAGCCAAGAATCCGCTAGCGGGGGGGCGGGTGAGCAGTTCTTC.

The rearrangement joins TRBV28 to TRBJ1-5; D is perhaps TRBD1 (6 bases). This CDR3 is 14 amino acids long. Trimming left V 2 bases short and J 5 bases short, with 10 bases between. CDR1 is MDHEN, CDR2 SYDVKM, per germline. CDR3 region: CASSLQGRYQPQHF. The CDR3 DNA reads TGTGCCAGCAGTTTACAGGGGAGATATCAGCCCCAGCATTTT.

CDR3 protein: CASSTLGGNLNYGYTF. DNA of the CDR3: TGTGCCAGCAGCACATTGGGGGGGAACCTCAACTATGGCTACACCTTC. The chain joins TRBV9 to TRBJ1-2, with a tentative D call TRBD1 (5 bases). Trimming took off 4 bases at V and 2 bases at J, with 18 bases between the two ends. Germline V gene sequence: CDR1 SGDLS, CDR2 YYNGEE. The CDR3 totals 16 residues.

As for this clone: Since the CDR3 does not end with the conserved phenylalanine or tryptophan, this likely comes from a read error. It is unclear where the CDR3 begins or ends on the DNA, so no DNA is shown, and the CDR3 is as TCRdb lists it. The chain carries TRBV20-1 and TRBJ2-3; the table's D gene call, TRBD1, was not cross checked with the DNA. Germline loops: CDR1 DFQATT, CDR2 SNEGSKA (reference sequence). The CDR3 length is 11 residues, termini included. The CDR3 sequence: CSASTSRWASA.

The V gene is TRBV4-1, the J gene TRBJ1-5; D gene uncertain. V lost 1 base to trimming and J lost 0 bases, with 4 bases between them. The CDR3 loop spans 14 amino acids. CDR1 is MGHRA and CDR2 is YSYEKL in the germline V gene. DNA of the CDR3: TGCGCCAGCAGCCAAGGACTTAGCAATCAGCCCCAGCATTTT. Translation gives CASSQGLSNQPQHF.

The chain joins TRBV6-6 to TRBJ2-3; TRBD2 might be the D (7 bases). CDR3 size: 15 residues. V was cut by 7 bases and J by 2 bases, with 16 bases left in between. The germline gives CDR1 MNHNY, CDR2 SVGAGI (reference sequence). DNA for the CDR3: TGTGCCAGCAACTTAGGGGGGGGCTCCACAGATACGCAGTATTTT. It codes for CASNLGGGSTDTQYF.

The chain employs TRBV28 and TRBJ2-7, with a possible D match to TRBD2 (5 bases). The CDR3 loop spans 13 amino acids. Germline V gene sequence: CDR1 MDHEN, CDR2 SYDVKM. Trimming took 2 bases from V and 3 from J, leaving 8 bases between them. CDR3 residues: CASSLERSYEQYF. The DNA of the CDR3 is TGTGCCAGCAGTTTAGAGCGGAGCTACGAGCAGTACTTC.

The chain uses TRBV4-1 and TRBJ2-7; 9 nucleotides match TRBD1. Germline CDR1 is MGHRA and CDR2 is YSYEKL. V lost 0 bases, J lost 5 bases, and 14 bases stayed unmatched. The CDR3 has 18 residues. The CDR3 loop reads CASSQERLSGQGTNEQYF. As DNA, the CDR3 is TGCGCCAGCAGCCAAGAAAGATTGAGCGGACAGGGGACAAACGAGCAGTACTTC.

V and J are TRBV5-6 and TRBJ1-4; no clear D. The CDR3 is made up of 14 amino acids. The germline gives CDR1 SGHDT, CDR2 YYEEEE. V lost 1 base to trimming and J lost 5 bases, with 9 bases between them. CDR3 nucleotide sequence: TGTGCCAGCAGCTTGTGGGGAGTGAATGAAAAACTGTTTTTT. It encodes CASSLWGVNEKLFF.

The DNA of the CDR3 is TGTGCCAGCAGTTACTGGGCCTCCTATAATTCACCCCTCCACTTT. It encodes CASSYWASYNSPLHF. This rearrangement joins TRBV6-5 to TRBJ1-6; D remains unclear. The V and J ends lost 1 base and 0 bases respectively, with 4 bases between them. The CDR3 runs 15 residues. Germline V gene sequence: CDR1 MNHEY, CDR2 SVGAGI.